This is a list of T cell receptor beta chains from one sample in a study of cytomegalovirus exposure and HLA in healthy donors. TCRdb's table, derived via immunoSEQ multiplex PCR, lists solely in-frame clones and lacks some. The sample shows 55,000 to 70,000 clones, over 75% of them seen only once. The sequencing sample was made of PBMCs. These TCRs come from a male donor in good health and CMV-seronegative. CDR3s include the opening cysteine and the closing phenylalanine or tryptophan. D genes are given only for firm matches. Clone size is stated in some rows and not others, as once, few, many or a class when expanded.

d_gene: TRBD1; j_gene: TRBJ1-2; v_gene: TRBV7-6; abundance: NA; CDR3aa: CASSSTGYGYTF; CDR3nt: TGTGCCAGCAGCTCGACAGGGTATGGCTACACCTTC
d_gene: NA; j_gene: TRBJ2-3; v_gene: TRBV30; abundance: NA; CDR3aa: CAWSVLAALDTQYF; CDR3nt: TGTGCCTGGAGTGTACTAGCAGCTTTAGATACGCAGTATTTT
d_gene: TRBD1; j_gene: TRBJ1-2; v_gene: TRBV9; abundance: NA; CDR3aa: CASSGETGDYGYTF; CDR3nt: TGTGCCAGCAGCGGGGAGACAGGGGATTATGGCTACACCTTC
d_gene: TRBD1; j_gene: TRBJ2-7; v_gene: TRBV7-8; abundance: NA; CDR3aa: CASSTPGQGYEQYF; CDR3nt: TGTGCCAGCAGCACCCCGGGACAGGGCTACGAGCAGTACTTC
d_gene: TRBD1; j_gene: TRBJ1-5; v_gene: TRBV30; abundance: NA; CDR3aa: CAWSLGGPYQPQHF; CDR3nt: TGTGCCTGGTCCTTAGGGGGCCCCTATCAGCCCCAGCATTTT
d_gene: NA; j_gene: TRBJ2-1; v_gene: TRBV9; abundance: NA; CDR3aa: CASSGLNPGLSSYNEQFF; CDR3nt: TGTGCCAGCAGCGGACTTAATCCCGGCCTTAGCTCCTACAATGAGCAGTTCTTC
d_gene: TRBD2; j_gene: TRBJ2-5; v_gene: TRBV5-4; abundance: NA; CDR3aa: CASSPRTSGGGTQYF; CDR3nt: TGTGCCAGCAGCCCGCGGACTAGCGGGGGAGGGACCCAGTACTTC
d_gene: TRBD1; j_gene: TRBJ1-1; v_gene: TRBV11-3; abundance: NA; CDR3aa: CASSHGTGAEAFF; CDR3nt: TGTGCCAGCAGCCACGGGACAGGAGCTGAAGCTTTCTTT
d_gene: NA; j_gene: TRBJ1-6; v_gene: TRBV2; abundance: few; CDR3aa: CASSGSSYNSPLHF; CDR3nt: TGTGCCAGCAGTGGGAGCTCCTATAATTCACCCCTCCACTTT
d_gene: NA; j_gene: TRBJ2-4; v_gene: TRBV11-2; abundance: NA; CDR3aa: CASSLGPRQENIQYF; CDR3nt: TGTGCCAGCAGCTTAGGGCCCCGGCAGGAAAACATTCAGTACTTC
d_gene: TRBD1; j_gene: TRBJ2-2; v_gene: TRBV5-4; abundance: NA; CDR3aa: CASSSQGVDGELFF; CDR3nt: TGTGCCAGCAGCTCACAGGGGGTCGACGGGGAGCTGTTTTTT
d_gene: NA; j_gene: TRBJ2-5; v_gene: TRBV5-4; abundance: NA; CDR3aa: CASSSWTARQETQYF; CDR3nt: TGTGCCAGCAGCTCGTGGACAGCGAGACAAGAGACCCAGTACTTC
d_gene: TRBD2; j_gene: TRBJ2-1; v_gene: TRBV4-3; abundance: few; CDR3aa: CASSRQLARLGNEQFF; CDR3nt: TGCGCCAGCAGCCGCCAACTAGCGCGCTTGGGCAATGAGCAGTTCTTC
d_gene: NA; j_gene: TRBJ2-7; v_gene: TRBV27; abundance: NA; CDR3aa: CASSLKGGYEQYF; CDR3nt: TGTGCCAGCAGTTTAAAAGGGGGTTACGAGCAGTACTTC
d_gene: TRBD1; j_gene: TRBJ2-2; v_gene: TRBV5-4; abundance: NA; CDR3aa: CASSSGTEANTGELFF; CDR3nt: TGTGCCAGCAGCTCTGGGACAGAAGCGAACACCGGGGAGCTGTTTTTT
d_gene: TRBD1; j_gene: TRBJ2-7; v_gene: TRBV10-1; abundance: NA; CDR3aa: CASSRTGPAYEQYF; CDR3nt: TGCGCCAGCAGCCGGACAGGCCCGGCCTACGAGCAGTACTTC
d_gene: TRBD2; j_gene: TRBJ2-1; v_gene: TRBV7-3; abundance: once; CDR3aa: CASSPAGVAGSSYNEQFF; CDR3nt: TGTGCCAGCAGCCCGGCAGGGGTAGCGGGGAGCTCCTACAATGAGCAGTTCTTC
d_gene: NA; j_gene: TRBJ1-1; v_gene: TRBV6-5; abundance: NA; CDR3aa: CASSLAGSAFF; CDR3nt: TGTGCCAGCAGCTTAGCGGGGTCAGCTTTCTTT
d_gene: TRBD1; j_gene: TRBJ2-3; v_gene: TRBV7-3; abundance: NA; CDR3aa: CASSRRDRATDTQYF; CDR3nt: TGTGCCAGCAGCCGACGAGACAGGGCAACAGATACGCAGTATTTT
d_gene: TRBD2; j_gene: TRBJ2-7; v_gene: TRBV4-2; abundance: NA; CDR3aa: CASSPAGGGLEQYF; CDR3nt: TGTGCCAGCAGCCCAGCAGGCGGGGGGCTCGAGCAGTACTTC
d_gene: TRBD2; j_gene: TRBJ2-1; v_gene: TRBV7-7; abundance: NA; CDR3aa: CASSSLAGAYNEQFF; CDR3nt: TGTGCCAGCAGCTCACTAGCGGGGGCTTACAATGAGCAGTTCTTC
d_gene: NA; j_gene: TRBJ2-7; v_gene: TRBV5-1; abundance: NA; CDR3aa: CASSLEGHSYEQYF; CDR3nt: TGCGCCAGCAGCTTGGAGGGACACTCCTACGAGCAGTACTTC
d_gene: NA; j_gene: TRBJ1-3; v_gene: TRBV7-8; abundance: NA; CDR3aa: CASSLDSPPGHTIYF; CDR3nt: TGTGCCAGCAGCTTAGATAGCCCGCCTGGCCACACCATATATTTT
d_gene: NA; j_gene: TRBJ1-5; v_gene: TRBV9; abundance: NA; CDR3aa: CASSRSSGQPQHF; CDR3nt: TGTGCCAGCAGTAGGAGTAGCGGTCAGCCCCAGCATTTT
d_gene: NA; j_gene: TRBJ1-2; v_gene: TRBV30; abundance: few; CDR3aa: CAWSRVDSLQGYTF; CDR3nt: TGTGCCTGGAGTAGGGTGGACAGCCTCCAAGGCTACACCTTC
d_gene: TRBD2; j_gene: TRBJ2-1; v_gene: TRBV4-1; abundance: NA; CDR3aa: CASSQSLAANNEQFF; CDR3nt: TGCGCCAGCAGCCAATCCCTAGCGGCAAACAATGAGCAGTTCTTC
d_gene: NA; j_gene: TRBJ2-4; v_gene: TRBV5-6; abundance: NA; CDR3aa: CASSFTGEGTKNIQYF; CDR3nt: TGTGCCAGCAGCTTCACGGGGGAAGGAACCAAAAACATTCAGTACTTC
d_gene: NA; j_gene: TRBJ2-2; v_gene: TRBV4-1; abundance: NA; CDR3aa: CASSRGLSQTGELFF; CDR3nt: TGCGCCAGCAGCCGAGGACTGAGCCAAACCGGGGAGCTGTTTTTT
d_gene: NA; j_gene: TRBJ2-2; v_gene: TRBV9; abundance: NA; CDR3aa: CASSPRGNTGELFF; CDR3nt: TGTGCCAGCAGCCCCCGGGGGAACACCGGGGAGCTGTTTTTT
d_gene: NA; j_gene: TRBJ1-1; v_gene: TRBV6-6; abundance: NA; CDR3aa: CASLGGATEAFF; CDR3nt: TGTGCCAGCCTCGGGGGGGCCACTGAAGCTTTCTTT
d_gene: TRBD2; j_gene: TRBJ2-3; v_gene: TRBV25-1; abundance: NA; CDR3aa: CASSEGDYTDTQYF; CDR3nt: TGTGCCAGCAGTGAGGGGGACTACACAGATACGCAGTATTTT
d_gene: NA; j_gene: TRBJ1-2; v_gene: TRBV4-3; abundance: NA; CDR3aa: CASSQERGREGGYTF; CDR3nt: TGCGCCAGCAGCCAAGAGCGGGGGAGGGAGGGTGGCTACACCTTC
d_gene: NA; j_gene: TRBJ1-2; v_gene: TRBV5-4; abundance: NA; CDR3aa: CASSLASRGTYGYTF; CDR3nt: TGTGCCAGCAGCTTGGCCTCTAGGGGGACCTATGGCTACACCTTC
d_gene: TRBD1; j_gene: TRBJ1-4; v_gene: TRBV13; abundance: NA; CDR3aa: CASSGPQGAREKLFF; CDR3nt: TGTGCCAGCAGCGGGCCACAGGGGGCGAGGGAAAAACTGTTTTTT